Below, one TCR beta chain is given with its context. The method was immunoSEQ multiplex PCR; TCRdb's version includes in-frame clones alone and lacks a portion of them. The sample yields approximately 45,000 clones, roughly 68% seen once. These data are taken from a study of blood T cell repertoires in COVID-19. The receptor was derived from a man aged 80 or over with acute or convalescent COVID-19. Sequenced sample: peripheral blood.

The CDR3 DNA reads as TGTGCCAGCAGTTACCAAGCGGGAGTGGTCTACGAGCAGTACTTC. Encoded protein: CASSYQAGVVYEQYF. J is TRBJ2-7 and V is TRBV6-5; 8 bases match TRBD2. In germline, CDR1 is MNHEY, CDR2 SVGAGI. The CDR3 runs 15 residues. After removal of 2 bases from V and 3 bases from J, the junction contained 6 bases not matched to a gene.